This TCR beta chain was sequenced in a study of human thymus T cells. It was from resections taken during corrective heart surgery that the thymus tissue came. Healthy Finnish infants undergoing corrective surgery for congenital heart defects were used as donors. Study observations and caveats: Thymic and blood repertoires seemed to favor certain V and J genes. Related research reported highly overlapping thymic repertoires among unrelated individuals.

The CDR3 contains 15 residues. Looked up from germline, CDR1 is LNHDA and CDR2 is SQIVND (reference sequence). With V trimmed by 5 bases and J by 5 bases, 5 bases remained unmatched. To note about this clone: Its antigen is unidentified.

The table came from immunoSEQ multiplex PCR; TCRdb's copy has only in-frame clones and leaves some out. In the table there are roughly 86,000 clones, around 96% of which are singletons. Source material: thymus tissue. The chain is built from TRBV19 and TRBJ2-5, with 13 bases identical to TRBD2. The TCR was taken from a boy less than two years old with a congenital heart defect but otherwise immunologically healthy. In DNA form, the CDR3 reads TGTGCCAGTAGTCCGGGACTAGCGGGATTGGAGACCCAGTACTTC. Amino acids: CASSPGLAGLETQYF.